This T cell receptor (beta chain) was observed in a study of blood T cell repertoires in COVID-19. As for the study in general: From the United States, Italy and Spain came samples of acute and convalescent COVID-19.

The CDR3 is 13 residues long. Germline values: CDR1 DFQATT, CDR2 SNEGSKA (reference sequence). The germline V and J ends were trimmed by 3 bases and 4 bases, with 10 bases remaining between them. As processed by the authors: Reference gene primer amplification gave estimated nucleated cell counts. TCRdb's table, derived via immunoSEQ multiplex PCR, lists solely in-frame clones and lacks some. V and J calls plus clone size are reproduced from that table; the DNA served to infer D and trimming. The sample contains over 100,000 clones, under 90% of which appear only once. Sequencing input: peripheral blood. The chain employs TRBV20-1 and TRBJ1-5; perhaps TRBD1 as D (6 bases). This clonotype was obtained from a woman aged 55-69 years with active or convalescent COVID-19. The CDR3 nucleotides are TGCAGTGCTAGTCCCACAGGGAATCAGCCCCAGCATTTT. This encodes CSASPTGNQPQHF.